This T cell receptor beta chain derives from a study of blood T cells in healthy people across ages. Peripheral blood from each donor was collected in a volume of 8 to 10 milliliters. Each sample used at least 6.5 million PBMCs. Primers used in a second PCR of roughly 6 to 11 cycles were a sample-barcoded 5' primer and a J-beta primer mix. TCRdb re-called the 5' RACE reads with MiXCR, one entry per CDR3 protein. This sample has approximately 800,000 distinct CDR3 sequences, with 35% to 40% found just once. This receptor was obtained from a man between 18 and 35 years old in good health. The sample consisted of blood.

The CDR3 here is CASSPSAGVVGRINQPQHF. The CDR3 DNA sequence: TGTGCCAGCAGTCCTTCGGCGGGGGTAGTTGGTCGGATCAATCAGCCCCAGCATTTT. The V and J genes are TRBV28 and TRBJ1-5; maybe TRBD1 (5 bases). The V gene lost 5 bases and the J gene lost 3 bases, with 26 bases spanning the gap. The CDR3 contains 19 residues. From germline, CDR1 is MDHEN and CDR2 SYDVKM.